These T cell receptor beta chains were read from a single sample in a study of long-term antiretroviral therapy in people with HIV. Data came from immunoSEQ multiplex PCR; TCRdb stores just in-frame clones and leaves some out. The sample holds around 28,000 clones, around 80% seen once. The sample here was unsorted PBMCs, taken 2.7 to 2.9 years after starting antiretroviral therapy. These receptor sequences come from a man younger than 45 with HIV. Both conserved end residues are part of each CDR3. The D gene is left open where the match is weak. Clone sizes are given selectively: once, few, many, or a class where the clone is expanded.

J: TRBJ1-2; D: TRBD1; size: NA; V: TRBV28; CDR3: CASRNSDRGLNYGYTF; DNA: TGTGCCAGCAGAAACTCAGACAGGGGGCTTAACTATGGCTACACCTTC
J: TRBJ1-1; D: NA; size: NA; V: TRBV9; CDR3: CASSVGGVRLNTEAFF; DNA: TGTGCCAGCAGCGTAGGGGGCGTCAGACTGAACACTGAAGCTTTCTTT
J: TRBJ2-1; D: NA; size: NA; V: TRBV2; CDR3: CASSEVYLGNEQFF; DNA: TGTGCCAGCAGTGAAGTTTACTTGGGGAATGAGCAGTTCTTC
J: TRBJ1-2; D: NA; size: NA; V: TRBV9; CDR3: CASSGGGLANGYTF; DNA: TGTGCCAGCAGCGGAGGGGGACTCGCGAATGGCTACACCTTC
J: TRBJ1-5; D: NA; size: NA; V: TRBV6-5; CDR3: CASATGWEQPQHF; DNA: TGTGCCAGCGCAACAGGGTGGGAACAGCCCCAGCATTTT
J: TRBJ1-4; D: TRBD1; size: NA; V: TRBV6-5; CDR3: CASSYSPGGGEKLFF; DNA: TGTGCCAGCAGTTACTCGCCAGGGGGTGGCGAAAAACTGTTTTTT
J: TRBJ2-1; D: NA; size: once; V: TRBV5-1; CDR3: CASSGGGGGVYNEQFF; DNA: TGCGCCAGCAGTGGGGGAGGAGGCGGGGTTTACAATGAGCAGTTCTTC
J: TRBJ1-5; D: NA; size: few; V: TRBV19; CDR3: CASQRSGNQPQHF; DNA: TGTGCCAGTCAGAGGTCGGGCAATCAGCCCCAGCATTTT
J: TRBJ2-4; D: NA; size: NA; V: TRBV21-1; CDR3: CASSKNHSGRGSKNIQYF; DNA: TGTGCCAGCAGCAAAAATCATAGTGGGAGGGGGTCCAAAAACATTCAGTACTTC
J: TRBJ1-2; D: TRBD1; size: once; V: TRBV6-6; CDR3: CASRQGQGGGGYTF; DNA: TGTGCCAGCAGGCAGGGACAGGGAGGAGGTGGCTACACCTTC
J: TRBJ1-6; D: TRBD1; size: NA; V: TRBV7-8; CDR3: CASSSQGVSYNSPLHF; DNA: TGTGCCAGCAGCTCCCAGGGGGTTTCCTATAATTCACCCCTCCACTTT
J: TRBJ2-7; D: NA; size: NA; V: TRBV2; CDR3: CASSRTPGLTNYEQYF; DNA: TGTGCCAGCAGTCGAACCCCCGGGCTTACGAACTACGAGCAGTACTTC
J: TRBJ2-1; D: TRBD2; size: NA; V: TRBV9; CDR3: CASSVVGMGTSGKNEQFF; DNA: TGTGCCAGCAGCGTAGTGGGTATGGGGACTAGCGGGAAAAATGAGCAGTTCTTC
J: TRBJ1-2; D: NA; size: NA; V: TRBV7-2; CDR3: CASSSTPSTANYGYTF; DNA: TGTGCCAGCAGCTCGACCCCCAGCACGGCCAACTATGGCTACACCTTC
J: TRBJ2-3; D: TRBD2; size: NA; V: TRBV11-1; CDR3: CASSLARLASPGDTQYF; DNA: TGTGCCAGCAGCTTAGCCCGACTAGCTTCCCCCGGTGATACGCAGTATTTT
J: TRBJ1-3; D: NA; size: NA; V: TRBV15; CDR3: CATSRDHGTSSGNTIYF; DNA: TGTGCCACCAGCAGGGACCACGGGACTTCCTCTGGAAACACCATATATTTT
J: TRBJ1-2; D: NA; size: NA; V: TRBV4-2; CDR3: CASSQDLLGDYGYTF; DNA: TGTGCCAGCAGCCAAGATTTATTGGGGGACTATGGCTACACCTTC
J: TRBJ1-5; D: NA; size: few; V: TRBV2; CDR3: CASSGRQNQPQHF; DNA: TGTGCCAGCAGTGGGCGACAGAATCAGCCCCAGCATTTT
J: TRBJ2-1; D: NA; size: NA; V: TRBV29-1; CDR3: CSVDLRPNEQFF; DNA: TGCAGCGTTGATTTACGCCCCAATGAGCAGTTCTTC
J: TRBJ2-7; D: TRBD2; size: NA; V: TRBV2; CDR3: CAGGERYEQYF; DNA: TGTGCCGGGGGGGAGCGCTACGAGCAGTACTTC
J: TRBJ2-1; D: TRBD2; size: NA; V: TRBV6-5; CDR3: CASRFLAGGINEQFF; DNA: TGTGCCAGCAGATTCTTAGCGGGGGGGATTAATGAGCAGTTCTTC
J: TRBJ1-1; D: TRBD1; size: NA; V: TRBV7-2; CDR3: CASSARGAAAEAFF; DNA: TGTGCCAGCAGCGCCAGGGGGGCCGCGGCTGAAGCTTTCTTT
J: TRBJ1-1; D: NA; size: NA; V: TRBV6-1; CDR3: CAIPSQGSTEAFF; DNA: TGTGCCATTCCTTCACAAGGGAGCACTGAAGCTTTCTTT
J: TRBJ1-2; D: NA; size: NA; V: TRBV28; CDR3: CASSFGVAGYTF; DNA: TGTGCCAGCAGTTTTGGGGTTGCTGGCTACACCTTC
J: TRBJ2-1; D: NA; size: NA; V: TRBV30; CDR3: CAWSGAGQGPNEQFF; DNA: TGTGCCTGGAGTGGGGCGGGCCAGGGGCCCAATGAGCAGTTCTTC
J: TRBJ2-3; D: TRBD2; size: NA; V: TRBV6-1; CDR3: CASSELAGGPSTDTQYF; DNA: TGTGCCAGCAGTGAACTAGCGGGGGGGCCTAGCACAGATACGCAGTATTTT
J: TRBJ2-3; D: TRBD2; size: once; V: TRBV27; CDR3: CASSFSGGAADTQYF; DNA: TGTGCCAGCAGTTTTAGCGGGGGGGCCGCAGATACGCAGTATTTT
J: TRBJ2-7; D: NA; size: NA; V: TRBV6-6; CDR3: CASGGKGQDPSF; DNA: TGTGCCAGCGGGGGGAAAGGACAGGATCCATCTTTC
J: TRBJ2-1; D: TRBD2; size: NA; V: TRBV5-1; CDR3: CASSGGLAEYNEQFF; DNA: TGCGCCAGCAGCGGGGGACTAGCGGAGTACAATGAGCAGTTCTTC
J: TRBJ2-2; D: NA; size: NA; V: TRBV18; CDR3: CASSPPRGTGELFF; DNA: TGTGCCAGCTCACCACCAAGGGGGACCGGGGAGCTGTTTTTT
J: TRBJ1-3; D: TRBD1; size: NA; V: TRBV4-1; CDR3: CASSQEETGNFNTIYF; DNA: TGCGCCAGCAGCCAAGAGGAGACAGGGAATTTCAACACCATATATTTT
J: TRBJ1-4; D: TRBD1; size: NA; V: TRBV5-4; CDR3: CASSSTGQGADEKLFF; DNA: TGTGCCAGCAGCTCCACGGGACAGGGGGCGGATGAAAAACTGTTTTTT